Shown below are 3 T cell receptor beta chains from a single sample sequenced in a study of T cell responses to AZD1222 COVID-19 vaccine. The table came from immunoSEQ multiplex PCR; TCRdb's copy has only in-frame clones and leaves some out. The data contain approximately 270,000 clones, almost 95% of them seen just once; the ten biggest clones take up roughly 0.6%. This specimen was peripheral blood, taken 28 days after the second AZD1222 dose. The receptor source for this set is an adult who received the AZD1222 COVID-19 vaccine.

J is TRBJ1-1 and V is TRBV6-5, with no clear D. CDR1 and CDR2 (germline): MNHEY, SVGAGI. This CDR3 region has 13 residues. The V end was cut by 0 bases, the J end by 1 base, with 3 bases between. The CDR3: CASSYSSNTEAFF. Here the CDR3 DNA reads TGTGCCAGCAGTTACTCGTCGAACACTGAAGCTTTCTTT.

The sample holds one count of this clone. The chain employs TRBV2 and TRBJ1-4, with a possible D match to TRBD1 (5 bases). Trimming removed 5 bases from V and 2 bases from J, with 15 bases in between. Germline-derived CDR1 and CDR2 are SNHLY and FYNNEI. The CDR3 sequence is 16 residues long. CDR3 protein: CASSFQRQITNEKLFF. The CDR3 DNA follows: TGTGCCAGCAGTTTCCAGCGACAGATTACTAATGAAAAACTGTTTTTT.

The CDR3 sequence: CASSPGGSGTGELFF. The CDR3, as DNA: TGTGCCAGCAGTCCGGGGGGAAGTGGGACCGGGGAGCTGTTTTTT. This chain links TRBV5-6 with TRBJ2-2, with TRBD2 matching over 7 bases. The CDR3 spans 15 residues. Germline CDR1 and CDR2: SGHDT and YYEEEE. With V trimmed by 5 bases and J by 5 bases, 9 bases remained unmatched.